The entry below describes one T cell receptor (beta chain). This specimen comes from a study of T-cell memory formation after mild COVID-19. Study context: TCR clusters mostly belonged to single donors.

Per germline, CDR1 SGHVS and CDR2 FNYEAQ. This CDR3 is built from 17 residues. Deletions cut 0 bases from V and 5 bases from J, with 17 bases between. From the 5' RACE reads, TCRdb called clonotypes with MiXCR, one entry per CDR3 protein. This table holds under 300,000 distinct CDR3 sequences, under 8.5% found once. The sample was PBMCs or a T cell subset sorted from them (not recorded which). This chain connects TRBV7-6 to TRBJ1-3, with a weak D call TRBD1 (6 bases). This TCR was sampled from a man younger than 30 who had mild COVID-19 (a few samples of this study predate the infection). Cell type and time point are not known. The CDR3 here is CASSLAPGHFWRNTIYF. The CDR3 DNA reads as TGTGCCAGCAGCTTAGCCCCGGGACATTTTTGGAGAAACACCATATATTTT.